Sequencing of this T cell receptor beta chain was carried out in a study of cytomegalovirus exposure and HLA in healthy donors (dated by TCRdb to about 2017). For the study in its entirety: An earlier analysis of roughly 500 of the donors reported 276 Gb of sequence data and 117 million unique TCR beta sequences obtained from around 190 million T cells. A separate validation cohort of 90 to 150 different subjects was used in addition to the roughly 620-subject first cohort. Across under 500 genotyped donors of the cohort, an average of approximately 220,000 unique TCR beta nucleotide sequences per donor were sequenced, and roughly 18% of those sequences were non-productive. All discovery cohort repertoires had been generated using a single sequencing platform. A later genetic analysis used genome-wide SNP genotypes for about three fifths of the roughly 700 donors, treating that subset as a discovery cohort. Approximately 310 gigabases of sequencing data and approximately 80 million unique TCR sequences were included in an early release covering under 650 HLA-typed donors. Donor age, sex, ethnicity and CMV serostatus were compiled together with the repertoire data. Typing coverage varied by locus: roughly 620-640 donors for A, B, C, DRB1 and DQB1; some 520 for DQA1; 600 to 610 for DPA1; more than 450 for DPB1. A later analysis re-analyzed previously published TCR beta repertoires from hundreds of donors and added high-resolution HLA genotyping to study TCR occurrence patterns. The study aimed to test whether signatures of past pathogen exposure could be identified by cataloging public T cell receptors. HLA typing covered class I and class II loci at four-digit resolution. The study used immunosequencing to profile the T cell repertoires of 670 or so subjects and linked those repertoires to cytomegalovirus serostatus. In an earlier analysis of a few hundred of the donors, high-throughput TCR beta sequencing was used to judge whether each TCR beta V gene segment behaved as functional or pseudogenic. Because of strong linkage in the cohort, a few DR-DQ haplotypes were treated as single units for association and clustering. In the later analysis, no new phenotypic data were used to find candidate immune exposures; instead, reliance was placed on TCR beta sequences and their occurrence across donors. To predict cytomegalovirus infection status, the study combined high-throughput TCR immunosequencing, statistical association of individual TCRs with disease status, and machine learning. Of the approximately 400 genotyped donors, over 65% fell in the genetic ancestry cluster associated with self-reported Caucasian donors. Overall results and qualifications from the work: Because counts were too low, some 16 rarely observed V segments, including chromosome 9 orphons, were excluded from the earlier analysis of 587 of the donors. The classifier was reported to diagnose cytomegalovirus status with high specificity and sensitivity in both the original cohort and the validation cohort. Sequencing depth was assumed to be roughly uniform across donors in the presence/absence analyses, though that assumption may not hold. The study gave a list of over 150 TCR beta chains associated with cytomegalovirus. Correlated functional status among segregating V segments might be attributable to linkage disequilibrium, but an unknown experimental factor could not be ruled out. For the cohort, immune exposure information was limited to CMV serostatus. In this cohort, only TCR beta chains were sequenced, and detectable features were limited by the absence of alpha or paired-chain data. A later analysis reported that several top co-occurrence clusters appeared linked to parvovirus B19, influenza, CMV and Epstein-Barr virus. The authors suggested that the approach could potentially be extended to other disease states and immunological phenotypes. A later genetic analysis associated a missense DCLRE1C variant with V-gene and J-gene trimming of TCR beta chains, and an independent cohort replicated the association. Most CMV-associated TCR beta chains appeared to be HLA-restricted in a later analysis, and the HLA associations seemed to be driven largely by CMV exposure. When HLA alleles, especially DR and DQ, strongly co-occurred, TCR associations were difficult to assign to individual alleles. In a later genetic analysis, fewer N-insertions in productive TCRs were reported among donors in an Asian-associated ancestry cluster than the 666-donor mean. A group of highly shared sequence variants was considered likely to be a technical artifact of the sequencing pipeline. Compared with equally common non-associated chains, HLA-associated TCR beta chains in a later analysis were more clonally expanded and had lower generation probabilities. At a false discovery rate of 0.05, a later analysis linked 16,951 TCR beta sequences to specific HLA alleles. A later analysis found that TCR association rates varied across HLA loci, with DRB1 alleles showing the most associated TCRs and HLA-C alleles the fewest. A few of the identified cytomegalovirus-associated TCR beta chains were confirmed in vitro to be specific for cytomegalovirus antigens. While some public TCRs were present in many individuals, most TCR sequences turned up only very rarely across donors. A further reported finding was that TCR beta sequences accurately predicted the HLA-A and HLA-B alleles for most subjects in the first cohort. In an earlier analysis of approximately 600 of the donors, most TCR beta V segments were observed in productive rearrangements about 90% or about 30% of the time, broadly matching IMGT annotations. Because the 87-base-pair reads could not distinguish some IMGT-functional V segments, including TRBV6-2 and TRBV6-3, those segments were excluded. Because HLA typing was unavailable for some donors at each locus, only the typed subset was used in association tests.

The cohort comprised fewer than 700 healthy bone marrow donors. Cohort members were all nominally healthy when sampled, although unrecorded immune exposures were likely present. The donor was CMV seronegative and belonged to the group of 352 seronegative cohort members. A peripheral blood sample was provided by each donor, and peripheral blood mononuclear cells were used for TCR beta sequencing. The Qiagen DNeasy Blood Extraction Kit was used to extract genomic DNA from the blood cell samples. CDR1 is given as SNHLY and CDR2 as FYNNEI, both from the germline V gene. Including cysteine and phenylalanine, the CDR3 has 15 amino acids. Kept here is only the CDR3 DNA, which spans 45 bases and is read in frame from base 1. V and J lose 4 bases and 4 bases, and a span of 14 bases separates them. The library came from the immunoSEQ multiplex PCR assay. For the multiplex PCR, a mixture combining 60 forward primers for TCR Vbeta segments and 13 reverse primers for TCR Jbeta segments was used. The CDR3 region of rearranged TCR beta genes was amplified from genomic DNA by a multiplex PCR assay. The amplified TCR beta libraries were sequenced on the Illumina HiSeq System as 87-base-pair reads. In the authors' own workflow: Across the 640 or so repertoires, a later analysis counted 80 million or so unique TCR beta chains, roughly 11 million of which were shared by at least two donors. Raw reads were error-corrected and collapsed into unique sequences by a nearest-neighbor algorithm in which closely related sequences were merged to remove PCR and sequencing errors. Alignment of CDR3 sequences to IMGT reference sequences was used to assign V, D and J gene segments. Each retained sequence needed at least a six-nucleotide match to both a V gene segment and a J gene segment. A rearrangement counted as productive if the CDR3 had no stop codons and remained in frame with V and J, and every other rearrangement counted as non-productive. CDR3 was defined by IMGT convention, running from the second conserved V-encoded cysteine to the conserved J-encoded phenylalanine. In an earlier analysis of some 550 of the donors, sequences lacking an unambiguous match to a single V gene segment were excluded. An earlier analysis of just under 600 of the donors called V segments functional above 56.7% productive rearrangements and segregating when the between-donor standard deviation exceeded 5%. A statistical classification framework was built to diagnose cytomegalovirus status from the catalog of TCR beta chain sequences. V and J gene assignment, in a later analysis, came from comparing TCR nucleotide sequences with IMGT/GENE-DB human TR gene sequences. Using the TCRdist pipeline, a later analysis assigned CDR3 sequences along with most-parsimonious VDJ recombination scenarios. In a later analysis, each TCR beta chain was defined by its CDR3 amino acid sequence together with its V-gene family, and reads lacking a unique V-gene family were excluded. As a way to deal with suspected cross-contamination and a sequencing artifact, a later analysis dropped hundreds of nucleotide sequences that were highly shared and had low generation probability. In a later analysis, a clonal expansion index for each public chain was calculated from normalized within-repertoire ranks of inferred template counts. In a later analysis, generation probabilities were computed with a VDJ recombination model fitted to out-of-frame rearrangements, and the resulting probabilities were checked against IGoR. A later analysis scored TCR-TCR, TCR-HLA and TCR-CMV co-occurrence with hypergeometric tests, applying a repertoire-size bias correction to TCR pairs. A later analysis estimated false discovery rates by permuting HLA or CMV assignments 20 times. In a later analysis, co-occurring TCRs were grouped using DBSCAN, with TCRdist sequence similarity added in when clustering inside HLA-allele-positive subsets. For co-occurrence clustering, repertoires with fewer than 30,000 or more than 120,000 public chains were excluded, along with five repertoires with anomalous nucleotide sharing. TCRdb retrieved this table from immuneACCESS and kept in-frame rearrangements only. Not all clones are present; in checked studies, unresolved V genes account for under half, and no reason is known for the remainder. That table gives V, J and clone size, and the DNA gave D and trimming. The sample profile shows roughly 230,000 clones; roughly 81% of them were found once. Together, the top ten hold about 0.22% of the sample.

A remark on this clone: Which antigen it targets is not known. No clone much larger than this one lies a single base away; base qualities are absent.

The clonotype comes from a girl aged 2 to 9 in good health and CMV-seronegative. Sequencing used PBMCs. The rearrangement combines TRBV2 with TRBJ1-5; the D gene assignment is ambiguous. The CDR3 protein sequence reads: CASSVEGVFNQPQHF. The nucleotide sequence is given as TGTGCCAGCAGTGTCGAGGGAGTTTTTAATCAGCCCCAGCATTTT. Supplemented by the reference TRBV2 and TRBJ1-5 proteins around the CDR3, the complete variable domain is EPEVTQTPSHQVTQMGQEVILRCVPISNHLYFYWYRQILGQKVEFLVSFYNNEISEKSEIFDDQFSVERPDGSNFTLKIRSTKLEDSAMYFCASSVEGVFNQPQHFGDGTRLSIL.